The 29 T cell receptor beta chains below come from one sample, sequenced in a study of tumor and adjacent non-tumor tissue in lung cancer. This sample's RNA came from whole unsorted tissue. The normal lung tissue was taken more than 3 cm from the tumor edge. A modified ARM-PCR protocol with three rounds of nested PCR amplified TCRbeta. TCRdb called the multiplex PCR reads again in MiXCR, with one record for every CDR3 protein. The sample shows 90,000 to 100,000 distinct CDR3 sequences, 80% of them seen only once. Material: distant non-tumor lung tissue. These receptor sequences come from a man aged 55-75 years with small cell lung cancer.

As concerns this clonotype: Germline is not matched at one junction end, which may reflect a read error. V and J are TRBV4-1 and TRBJ2-7; D might be TRBD1 (5 bases). This CDR3 has 13 residues. From germline, CDR1 is MGHRA and CDR2 YSYEKL. The CDR3 region is CASSFDRLYEYYF. The CDR3 coding sequence is TGCGCTAGCAGTTTCGACAGACTCTACGAGTATTACTTC.

In this sample, this clonotype turned up a few times. The chain has TRBV7-9 and TRBJ2-4, with D possibly being TRBD1 (6 bases). Germline V gene lookup returns CDR1 SEHNR and CDR2 FQNEAQ (reference sequence). Deletions cut 6 bases from V and 7 bases from J, with 13 bases between. This CDR3 region has 13 residues. CDR3 sequence reads: CASSQGYSNIQYF. The CDR3 DNA reads TGTGCCAGCAGTCAGGGGTATTCCAACATTCAGTACTTC.

Concerning this clonotype: The junction shows a germline mismatch at one end, possibly a read error. The rearrangement joins TRBV6-2 or TRBV6-3 to TRBJ2-7; D not resolved. CDR1 and CDR2 from the germline V gene are MNHEY and SVGEGT. This CDR3 contains 15 residues. CDR3 sequence reads: CASSSLDRMGYERYF. CDR3 DNA: TGTGCCAGCAGTTCCTTAGACCGTATGGGGTACGAGCGGTACTTC.

The table lists this clonotype with a count of one. One end of the junction fails to match germline, which may point to a read error. This chain links TRBV29-1 with TRBJ1-2, with D hard to call. Germline CDR1 SQVTM, CDR2 ANQGSEA. This CDR3 is built from 14 residues. CDR3 sequence reads: CRVEDHDQLYGYTF. CDR3 in DNA: TGCAGAGTTGAAGATCATGATCAACTCTATGGCTACACCTTC.

On this clonotype: A read error may explain this, as a much larger clone is one base away. The chain uses TRBV24-1 and TRBJ2-1; D is perhaps TRBD2 (6 bases). Trimming pared 5 bases from V and 6 bases from J, leaving 16 bases between. Germline loops: CDR1 KGHDR, CDR2 SFDVKD. The CDR3 covers 15 residues. In nucleotides, the CDR3 is TGTGCCACCAGTGGTTCCAGCCGGGACTCCAATGAGCAGTTCTTC. It specifies CATSGSSRDSNEQFF.

With regard to this clonotype: Because the CDR3 is missing its conserved closing phenylalanine or tryptophan, this is likely a read error. This sequence joins TRBV12-3 or TRBV12-4 and TRBJ2-7; maybe TRBD1 (5 bases). The CDR3 is 13 amino acids. The V end was cut by 6 bases, the J end by 9 bases, with 18 bases between. CDR3 sequence (DNA): TGTGCCAGCAGCCTGTCCCACGACAGTGTGCAGTACCTC. Its translation is CASSLSHDSVQYL.

As concerns this clonotype: The junction shows a germline mismatch at one end, possibly a read error. The chain uses TRBV11-2 and TRBJ1-2; the D is unclear. The V gene's germline CDR1 is SGHAT and CDR2 FQNNGV. This CDR3 region has 14 residues. This CDR3 reads CASTMGWFGYDYTF. Here the CDR3 DNA reads TGTGCCAGCACCATGGGGTGGTTTGGATATGACTACACCTTC.

As to this clonotype: Since the CDR3 does not end with the conserved phenylalanine or tryptophan, this likely comes from a read error. The CDR3 reads CASSLEVGGYEQYL. The CDR3 region has the DNA TGTGCAAGCAGCTTAGAAGTCGGAGGCTACGAACAGTACCTC. The chain uses TRBV11-2 and TRBJ2-7; D is possibly TRBD2 (5 bases). The germline V gene has CDR1 SGHAT and CDR2 FQNNGV. The length of the CDR3 is 14 residues.

The rearrangement joins TRBV6-5 to TRBJ2-7, with D tentatively TRBD1 (7 bases). Germline V gene lookup returns CDR1 MNHEY and CDR2 SVGAGI. This CDR3 has 17 amino acids. The V end was cut by 5 bases, the J end by 5 bases, with 25 bases between. CDR3 loop: CASSRHPFSGDSNEQYF. As DNA, the CDR3 is TGTGCCAGCAGTCGCCACCCCTTCTCGGGGGACAGTAACGAGCAGTACTTC.

Of note for this clonotype: A read error may produce the germline difference seen at one junction end. The chain has TRBV6-6 and TRBJ2-7; 8 bases map to TRBD1. Germline V CDR1 and CDR2: MNHNY, SVGAGI (reference sequence). This CDR3 is built from 15 residues. The chain's CDR3 is CTSSWAGGDLDEQYF. The CDR3 bases are TGTACCAGCAGTTGGGCAGGGGGCGATCTCGACGAGCAGTATTTC.

To note about this clonotype: Germline and junction disagree at one end, which may indicate a read error. The rearrangement uses TRBV6-2 or TRBV6-3 and TRBJ2-1, with D possibly matching TRBD2 (5 bases). The germline V gene encodes CDR1 MNHEY and CDR2 SVGEGT. The CDR3 length is 13 residues. This chain's CDR3 is CVSGYSSYNEQFF. In nucleotides, the CDR3 is TGTGTCAGCGGTTACTCTAGCTACAATGAGCAGTTCTTC.

The chain combines TRBV5-5 with TRBJ1-2; a possible D gene is TRBD1 (5 bases). Looked up from germline, CDR1 is SGHKS and CDR2 is YYEKEE (reference sequence). This CDR3 region has 14 residues. CDR3: CVTSTDQGTYGYTF. The CDR3 bases are TGTGTCACCAGCACGGACCAGGGAACCTATGGCTACACCTTC.

Points on this clonotype: The junction and the germline gene differ at one end; a read error may be behind it. CDR3 amino acids: CASTLSGTADEQLF. As DNA, the CDR3 is TGCGCCAGCACCTTGAGCGGTACTGCCGATGAGCAGCTCTTC. The chain combines TRBV5-1 with TRBJ2-1; D possibly corresponds to TRBD2 (5 bases). Looked up from germline, CDR1 is SGHRS and CDR2 is YFSETQ. This CDR3 region has 14 residues.

Note on this clonotype: The junction differs from germline at one of its ends, possibly a read error. The chain employs TRBV6-5 and TRBJ2-7, with 9 bases that match TRBD2. The length of the CDR3 is 15 residues. CDR1 and CDR2 (germline): MNHEY, SVGAGI. The CDR3 nucleotides are TGTGCCAGCAGGTCCGGACTAGCGCTTACCTATGAGCAGTACTTC. This sequence encodes CASRSGLALTYEQYF.

This clonotype has a count of ten or more. The genes are TRBV7-9 and TRBJ2-5; 7 bases map to TRBD2. Trimming at V came to 1 base and at J to 1 base, leaving 3 bases not matched to a gene. Germline V CDR1 and CDR2: SEHNR, FQNEAQ (reference sequence). The CDR3 has 15 residues. Here the CDR3 DNA reads TGTGCCAGCAGCTTAGGGGCGGGAGTCCAAGAGACCCAGTACTTC. As protein: CASSLGAGVQETQYF.

The chain carries TRBV6-5 and TRBJ2-1; perhaps D is TRBD1 or TRBD2 (5 bases each). Per the germline V gene, CDR1 is MNHEY and CDR2 is SVGAGI. CDR3 length equals 13 residues. Trimming removed 5 bases from V and 9 bases from J, with 14 bases in between. This CDR3 reads CASSHYGGSEQFF. Here the CDR3 DNA reads TGTGCCAGCAGTCACTATGGGGGAAGTGAGCAGTTCTTC.

This clonotype was found many times. The CDR3 is CASSYSYGAGVGSYNEQFF. The CDR3 nucleotides are TGTGCCAGCAGTTACTCCTACGGAGCGGGAGTGGGTTCCTACAATGAGCAGTTCTTC. The gene calls are TRBV6-5 and TRBJ2-1; 8 bases line up with TRBD2. In germline, CDR1 is MNHEY, CDR2 SVGAGI. This CDR3 region has 19 residues. The junction had 11 bases not matched to a gene; V was cut back by 0 bases and J by 1 base.

The CDR3 region has the DNA TGCACCAACAGCCGAGTGAGCACCCCGGATGAAAAACTGTTTTTT. The encoded protein is CTNSRVSTPDEKLFF. This rearrangement joins TRBV4-1 to TRBJ1-4; D unclear. The germline CDR1 and CDR2 sequences are MGHRA and YSYEKL. The CDR3 contains 15 residues.

This clonotype was counted many times. This rearrangement joins TRBV6-5 to TRBJ1-1, with D hard to call. V shed 10 bases and J shed 1 base, with 19 bases lying between them. This CDR3 has 15 residues. Per germline, CDR1 MNHEY and CDR2 SVGAGI. The CDR3 loop reads CATRRNVWRNTEAFF. The CDR3 bases are TGTGCCACCCGCCGGAACGTATGGCGGAACACTGAAGCTTTCTTT.

The table lists this clonotype with many counts. The chain links TRBV12-3 or TRBV12-4 to TRBJ2-1; 13 bases align to TRBD2. Germline trimming cut 4 bases from V and 7 bases from J; bases unmatched to any gene: 4. The CDR3 totals 15 residues. The CDR3 DNA follows: TGTGCCAGCAGTTCGGGACTAGCGGGAACTAATGAGCAGTTCTTC. Amino acids: CASSSGLAGTNEQFF.

In regard to this clonotype: One end of the junction varies from germline; a read error may be responsible. The chain carries TRBV4-2 and TRBJ2-2; D possibly uses TRBD1 or TRBD2 (5 bases each). The CDR3 runs 14 residues. The V gene's germline CDR1 is LGHNA and CDR2 YNFKEQ. CDR3 loop: CASSRGLETGVLFF. The CDR3 bases are TGTGCCAGCAGCAGGGGCCTGGAAACCGGGGTGCTGTTTTTT.

The chain joins TRBV7-9 to TRBJ2-7; TRBD1 matches at 11 bases. The CDR3 is 14 residues long. CDR1 is SEHNR and CDR2 is FQNEAQ in the germline V gene (reference sequence). V dropped 7 bases and J dropped 5; count of bases not matched to a gene: 7. CDR3 residues: CASNWGQGVNEQYF. CDR3 bases: TGTGCCAGCAATTGGGGACAGGGGGTTAACGAGCAGTACTTC.

Of note for this clonotype: Sequence at one end of the junction differs from germline and may be a read error. The gene calls are TRBV29-1 and TRBJ2-3; weak D call: TRBD2 (6 bases). Germline CDR1 SQVTM, CDR2 ANQGSEA. The CDR3 sequence is 14 residues long. CDR3 sequence reads: CSVTQTSRTDTQYF. The CDR3 bases are TGCAGCGTTACCCAGACTAGTCGCACAGATACACAGTATTTT.

This sequence joins TRBV12-3 or TRBV12-4 and TRBJ2-1; 10 nucleotides line up with TRBD2. CDR3 size: 17 residues. Losses at the gene ends were 7 bases for V and 9 bases for J; bases not matched to a gene: 18. The CDR3 DNA reads TGTGCCAGCAATTCGGGAGAGGGACTAGCGAGTGGTCGTGAGCAGTTCTTC. This codes for CASNSGEGLASGREQFF.

As regards this clonotype: At one end, the junction sequence differs from germline, possibly due to a read error. The V and J genes are TRBV10-1 and TRBJ1-6; D gene uncertain. Germline CDR1 is WNHNN and CDR2 is SYGVQD (reference sequence). The CDR3 is 16 amino acids. CDR3 loop: CASTESSPDYNSPLHF. The CDR3 region has the DNA TGCGCCAGCACTGAGTCCAGCCCCGACTATAATTCACCCCTCCATTTT.

This clonotype was counted once. The rearrangement uses TRBV5-4 and TRBJ2-3; the match to TRBD2 covers 9 bases. Germline V CDR1 and CDR2: SGHNT, YYREEE (reference sequence). The ends lost 7 bases at V and 2 bases at J; junction bases unmatched: 5. This CDR3 comprises 14 residues. In DNA form, the CDR3 reads TGTGCCAGCGGAAGCGGGGGGTACACAGATACGCAGTATTTT. It encodes CASGSGGYTDTQYF.

The rearrangement links TRBV29-1 to TRBJ1-3, with a tentative D call TRBD1 (5 bases). CDR1 is SQVTM and CDR2 is ANQGSEA in the germline V gene. The CDR3 sequence is 14 residues long. Deletions cut 8 bases from V and 0 bases from J, with 14 bases between. Written as DNA, the CDR3 is TGCAGCATCTTACAGGAGAACTCTGGAAACACCATATATTTT. Translated, it gives CSILQENSGNTIYF.

Concerning this clonotype: This may come from a read error, since a much larger clone is one base off. This chain uses TRBV12-3 or TRBV12-4 with TRBJ2-1; perhaps D is TRBD1 or TRBD2 (6 bases each). The V end was cut by 7 bases, the J end by 3 bases, with 16 bases between. The CDR3 extends over 15 amino acids. CDR3 coding DNA: TGTGCCAGCACATGGGCGAGGGGGGACTACAATGAGCAGTTCTTC. Its translation is CASTWARGDYNEQFF.

On this clonotype itself: Germline is not matched at one junction end, which may reflect a read error. The rearrangement joins TRBV11-3 to TRBJ2-7; no firm D call. This CDR3 region has 13 residues. Per the germline V gene, CDR1 is SGHNT and CDR2 is YENEEA. CDR3 protein: CAGSLHSTCEQYF. CDR3 in DNA: TGCGCCGGCAGCTTACACTCCACCTGCGAGCAGTACTTC.